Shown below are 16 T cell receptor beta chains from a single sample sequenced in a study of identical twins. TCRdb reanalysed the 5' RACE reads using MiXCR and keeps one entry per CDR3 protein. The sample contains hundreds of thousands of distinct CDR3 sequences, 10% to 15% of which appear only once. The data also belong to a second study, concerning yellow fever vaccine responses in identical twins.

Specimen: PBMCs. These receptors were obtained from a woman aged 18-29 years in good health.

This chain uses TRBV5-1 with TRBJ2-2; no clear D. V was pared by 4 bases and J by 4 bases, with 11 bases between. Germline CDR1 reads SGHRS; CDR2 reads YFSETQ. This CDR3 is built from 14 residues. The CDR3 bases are TGCGCCAGCAGCATGTCGGACCTCACCGGGGAGCTGTTTTTT. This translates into CASSMSDLTGELFF.

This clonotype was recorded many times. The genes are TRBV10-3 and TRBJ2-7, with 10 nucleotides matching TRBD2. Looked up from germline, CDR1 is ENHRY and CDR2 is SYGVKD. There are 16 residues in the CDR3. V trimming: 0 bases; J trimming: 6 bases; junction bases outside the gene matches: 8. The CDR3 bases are TGTGCCATCAGTGAGTCGCGTCTAGCGGGAGAAAGCGAGCAGTACTTC. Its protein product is CAISESRLAGESEQYF.

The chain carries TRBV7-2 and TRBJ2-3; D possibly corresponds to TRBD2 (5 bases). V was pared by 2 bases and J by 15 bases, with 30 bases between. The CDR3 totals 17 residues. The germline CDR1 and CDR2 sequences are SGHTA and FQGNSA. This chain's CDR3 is CASSLRNGLSYARPLYF. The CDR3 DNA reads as TGTGCCAGCAGCTTACGAAACGGACTGTCTTACGCCCGACCGCTATATTTT. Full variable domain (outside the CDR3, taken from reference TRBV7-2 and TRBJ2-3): GAGVSQSPSNKVTEKGKDVELRCDPISGHTALYWYRQSLGQGLEFLIYFQGNSAPDKSGLPSDRFSAERTGGSVSTLTIQRTQQEDSAVYLCASSLRNGLSYARPLYFGPGTRLTVL.

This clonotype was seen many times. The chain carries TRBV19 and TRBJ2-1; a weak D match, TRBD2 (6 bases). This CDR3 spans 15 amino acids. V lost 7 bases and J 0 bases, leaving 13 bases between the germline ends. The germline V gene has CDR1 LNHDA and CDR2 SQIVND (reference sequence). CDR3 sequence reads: CASTRGTGSYNEQFF. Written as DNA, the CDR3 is TGTGCCAGTACGCGCGGGACGGGCTCCTACAATGAGCAGTTCTTC.

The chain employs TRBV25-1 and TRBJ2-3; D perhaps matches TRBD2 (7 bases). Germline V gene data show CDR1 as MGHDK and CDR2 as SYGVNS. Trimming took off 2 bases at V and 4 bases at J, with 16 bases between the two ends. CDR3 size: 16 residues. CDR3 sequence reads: CASSEGGGAGADTQYF. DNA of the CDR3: TGTGCCAGCAGTGAAGGTGGGGGCGCGGGGGCAGATACGCAGTATTTT.

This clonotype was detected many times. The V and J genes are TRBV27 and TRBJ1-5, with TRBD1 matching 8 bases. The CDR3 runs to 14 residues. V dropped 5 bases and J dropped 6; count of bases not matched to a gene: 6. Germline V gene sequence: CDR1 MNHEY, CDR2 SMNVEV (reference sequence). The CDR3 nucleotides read TGTGCCAGCAGTATGACAGGGGAGGGTCAGCCCCAGCATTTT. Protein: CASSMTGEGQPQHF.

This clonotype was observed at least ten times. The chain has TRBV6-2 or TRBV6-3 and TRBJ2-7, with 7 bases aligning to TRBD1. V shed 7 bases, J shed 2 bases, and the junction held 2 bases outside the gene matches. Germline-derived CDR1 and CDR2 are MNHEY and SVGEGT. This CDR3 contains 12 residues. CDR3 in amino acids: CASTGQTYEQYF. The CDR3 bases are TGTGCCAGCACGGGACAGACCTACGAGCAGTACTTC.

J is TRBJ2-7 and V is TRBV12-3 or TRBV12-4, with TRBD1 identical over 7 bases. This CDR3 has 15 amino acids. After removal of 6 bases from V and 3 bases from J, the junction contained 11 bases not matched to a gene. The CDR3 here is CASSHLGQSFYEQYF. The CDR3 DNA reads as TGTGCCAGCAGCCACTTGGGACAGAGCTTCTACGAGCAGTACTTC.

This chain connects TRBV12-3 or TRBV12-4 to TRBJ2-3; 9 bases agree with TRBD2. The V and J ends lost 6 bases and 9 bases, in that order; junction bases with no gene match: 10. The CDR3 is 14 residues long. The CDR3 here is CASSASSGRTTQYF. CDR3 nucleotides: TGTGCCAGCAGCGCCAGTAGCGGGAGAACCACGCAGTATTTT.

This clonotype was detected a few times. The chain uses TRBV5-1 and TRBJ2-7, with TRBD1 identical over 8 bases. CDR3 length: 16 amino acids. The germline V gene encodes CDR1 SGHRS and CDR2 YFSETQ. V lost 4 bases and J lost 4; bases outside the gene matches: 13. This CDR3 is CASSIQSGQGPYEQYF. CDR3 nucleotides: TGCGCCAGCAGCATCCAAAGCGGACAGGGACCATACGAGCAGTACTTC. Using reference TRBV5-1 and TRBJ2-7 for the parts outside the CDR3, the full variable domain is KAGVTQTPRYLIKTRGQQVTLSCSPISGHRSVSWYQQTPGQGLQFLFEYFSETQRNKGNFPGRFSGRQFSNSRSEMNVSTLELGDSALYLCASSIQSGQGPYEQYFGPGTRLTVT.

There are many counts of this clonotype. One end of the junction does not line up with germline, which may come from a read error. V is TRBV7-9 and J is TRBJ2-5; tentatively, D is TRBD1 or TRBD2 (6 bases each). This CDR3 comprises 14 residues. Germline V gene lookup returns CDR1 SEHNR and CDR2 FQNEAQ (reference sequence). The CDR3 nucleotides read TGCGCCAGCAGCGGCAGGGGAGGCCAAGAGACCCAGTACTTC. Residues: CASSGRGGQETQYF.

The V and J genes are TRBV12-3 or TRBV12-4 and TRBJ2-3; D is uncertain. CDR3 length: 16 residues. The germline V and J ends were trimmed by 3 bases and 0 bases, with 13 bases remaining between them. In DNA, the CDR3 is TGTGCCAGCAGTTTTGCGGCTAGAAGAAGCACAGATACGCAGTATTTT. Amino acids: CASSFAARRSTDTQYF.

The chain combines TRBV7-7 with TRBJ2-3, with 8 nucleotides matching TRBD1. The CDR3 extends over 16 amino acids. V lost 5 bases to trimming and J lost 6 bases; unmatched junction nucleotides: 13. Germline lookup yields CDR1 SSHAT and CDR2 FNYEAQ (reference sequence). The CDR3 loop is CASSRTPQGAGDTQYF. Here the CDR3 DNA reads TGTGCCAGCAGCCGAACACCCCAGGGGGCAGGGGATACGCAGTATTTT.

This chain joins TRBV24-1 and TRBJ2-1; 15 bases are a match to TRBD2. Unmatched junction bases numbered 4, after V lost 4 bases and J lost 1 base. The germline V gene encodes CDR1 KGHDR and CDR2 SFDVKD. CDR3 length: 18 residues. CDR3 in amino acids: CATSDPGLAGGSYNEQFF. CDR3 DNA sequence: TGTGCCACCAGTGACCCGGGACTAGCGGGAGGATCCTACAATGAGCAGTTCTTC.

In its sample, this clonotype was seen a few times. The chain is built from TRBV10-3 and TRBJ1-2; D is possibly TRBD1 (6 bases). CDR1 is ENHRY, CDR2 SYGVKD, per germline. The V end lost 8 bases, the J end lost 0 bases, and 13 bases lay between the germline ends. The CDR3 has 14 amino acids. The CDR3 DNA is TGTGCCATCCAAACAGGGATTACTAACTATGGCTACACCTTC. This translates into CAIQTGITNYGYTF.

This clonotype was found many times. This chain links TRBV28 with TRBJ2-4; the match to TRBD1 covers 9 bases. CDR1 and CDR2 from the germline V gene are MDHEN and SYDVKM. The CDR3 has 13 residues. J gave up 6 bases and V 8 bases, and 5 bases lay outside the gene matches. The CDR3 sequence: CASRGQGLNIQYF. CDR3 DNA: TGTGCCAGCCGGGGACAGGGATTAAACATTCAGTACTTC.